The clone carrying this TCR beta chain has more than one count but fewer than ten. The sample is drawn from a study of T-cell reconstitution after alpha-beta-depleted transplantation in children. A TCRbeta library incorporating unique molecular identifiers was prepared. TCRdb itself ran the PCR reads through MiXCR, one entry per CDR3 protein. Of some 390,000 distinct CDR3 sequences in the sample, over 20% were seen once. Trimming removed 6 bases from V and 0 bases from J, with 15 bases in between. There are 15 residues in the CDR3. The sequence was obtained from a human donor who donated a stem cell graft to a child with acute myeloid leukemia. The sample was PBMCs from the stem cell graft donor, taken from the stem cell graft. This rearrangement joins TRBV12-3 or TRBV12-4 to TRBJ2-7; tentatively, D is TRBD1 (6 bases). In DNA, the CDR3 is TGTGCCAGCAGCCGCGCCGGACAGAGCTCCTACGAGCAGTACTTC. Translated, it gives CASSRAGQSSYEQYF.